This T cell receptor (beta chain) was found in a study of shared clonotypes between healthy human individuals. The CDR3 contains 13 residues. Trimming stripped 6 bases from V and 4 bases from J, with 12 bases between. Germline V gene data show CDR1 as MNHEY and CDR2 as SMNVEV (reference sequence). As originally analysed: Filtering differed for immunoSEQ, which gave only junction sequences without quality scores. Here immunoSEQ multiplex PCR was the method, and the copy in TCRdb shows in-frame clones only, minus some. The DNA was the basis for D and trimming; V, J and clone size are from that table. The table lists more than 2 million clones, about 94% of them singletons. CD45RO-negative cells were positively selected for CCR7, leaving out terminally differentiated effector memory CD45RA+ cells.

This receptor was obtained from a man aged 18 to 35 in good health. Some clones in this sample may be carry-over from other donors' samples. V and J are TRBV27 and TRBJ1-2; D call uncertain. Sequencing input: naive CD8+ T cells from PBMCs. CDR3 coding DNA: TGTGCCAGCAGCTTCCGGGCGGGCTATGGCTACACCTTC. It yields the protein CASSFRAGYGYTF.